Listed here are 6 T cell receptor beta chains from one sample, sequenced in a study of T-cell reconstitution after alpha-beta-depleted transplantation in children listed by TCRdb under 2016. Library prep was done by PCR. Sequencing was performed on an Illumina HiSeq 2500. To normalize quantification of the TCRbeta repertoire, the TCR libraries were built with molecular barcoding that relied on unique molecular identifiers. Using fastp trimming at Q25 and MiXCR clonotype assembly, TCRdb reanalyzed the public sequencing data and kept in-frame beta chains. Entries are consolidated by CDR3 protein sequence, retaining the most common genes and DNA. The sample yields 150,000 to 200,000 distinct CDR3 sequences; roughly 15% were counted once. The ten largest clones capture roughly 13% of the sample. Sequences were derived from PBMCs from the stem cell graft donor, sampled from the stem cell graft. The receptors were sampled from a human donor who donated a stem cell graft to a child with acute lymphoblastic leukemia.

This clonotype appeared many times. In DNA, the CDR3 is TGTGCCAGCAGCTTGGCAGGGGGGCCAGAGACCCAGTACTTC. Protein product: CASSLAGGPETQYF. The V gene is TRBV5-6, the J gene TRBJ2-5, with a tentative D call TRBD1 (7 bases). V dropped 0 bases and J dropped 4 bases, with 10 bases sitting between them. This CDR3 comprises 14 residues. From germline, CDR1 is SGHDT and CDR2 YYEEEE.

This chain links TRBV6-1 with TRBJ1-5; weak D call: TRBD1 (5 bases). Looked up from germline, CDR1 is MNHNS and CDR2 is SASEGT. CDR3 length: 14 residues. Trimming took off 6 bases at V and 4 bases at J, with 13 bases between the two ends. The CDR3: CASSPGLLNQPQHF. The CDR3 coding sequence is TGTGCCAGCAGCCCGGGACTGCTAAATCAGCCCCAGCATTTT.

This clonotype was seen repeatedly, ten times or more. As DNA, the CDR3 is TGCAGCGTTGCAAAGCGGGGCGCCCCCGAGCAGTACTTC. Translating gives CSVAKRGAPEQYF. The chain is built from TRBV29-1 and TRBJ2-7, with 7 bases fitting TRBD2. The length of the CDR3 is 13 residues. The germline V gene encodes CDR1 SQVTM and CDR2 ANQGSEA. The junction had 9 bases not matched to a gene; V was cut back by 4 bases and J by 6 bases.

V is TRBV5-4 and J is TRBJ2-7; the match to TRBD1 covers 7 bases. V was pared by 4 bases and J by 0 bases, with 7 bases of the junction left unmatched. The CDR3 is made up of 15 amino acids. CDR1 and CDR2 (germline): SGHNT, YYREEE (reference sequence). The CDR3 sequence is CASSRPTGSSYEQYF. The DNA for the CDR3 is TGTGCCAGCAGCCGGCCGACAGGGAGCTCCTACGAGCAGTACTTC.

This clonotype was found many times. This chain uses TRBV12-3 or TRBV12-4 with TRBJ1-4; D is perhaps TRBD1 (5 bases). The V gene lost 3 bases and the J gene lost 8 bases, with 13 bases spanning the gap. The CDR3 runs 14 residues. This CDR3 reads CASSFGGFEEKLFF. The CDR3 DNA reads as TGTGCCAGCAGTTTCGGGGGGTTTGAAGAAAAACTGTTTTTT.

This clonotype showed up many times. The gene calls are TRBV5-5 and TRBJ2-1, with D uncertain. CDR1 and CDR2 from the germline V gene are SGHKS and YYEKEE (reference sequence). Trimming took off 0 bases at V and 4 bases at J, with 11 bases between the two ends. CDR3 size: 15 residues. This CDR3 reads CASSLDGATYNEQFF. The CDR3 DNA reads TGTGCCAGCAGCTTGGATGGAGCGACGTACAATGAGCAGTTCTTC.